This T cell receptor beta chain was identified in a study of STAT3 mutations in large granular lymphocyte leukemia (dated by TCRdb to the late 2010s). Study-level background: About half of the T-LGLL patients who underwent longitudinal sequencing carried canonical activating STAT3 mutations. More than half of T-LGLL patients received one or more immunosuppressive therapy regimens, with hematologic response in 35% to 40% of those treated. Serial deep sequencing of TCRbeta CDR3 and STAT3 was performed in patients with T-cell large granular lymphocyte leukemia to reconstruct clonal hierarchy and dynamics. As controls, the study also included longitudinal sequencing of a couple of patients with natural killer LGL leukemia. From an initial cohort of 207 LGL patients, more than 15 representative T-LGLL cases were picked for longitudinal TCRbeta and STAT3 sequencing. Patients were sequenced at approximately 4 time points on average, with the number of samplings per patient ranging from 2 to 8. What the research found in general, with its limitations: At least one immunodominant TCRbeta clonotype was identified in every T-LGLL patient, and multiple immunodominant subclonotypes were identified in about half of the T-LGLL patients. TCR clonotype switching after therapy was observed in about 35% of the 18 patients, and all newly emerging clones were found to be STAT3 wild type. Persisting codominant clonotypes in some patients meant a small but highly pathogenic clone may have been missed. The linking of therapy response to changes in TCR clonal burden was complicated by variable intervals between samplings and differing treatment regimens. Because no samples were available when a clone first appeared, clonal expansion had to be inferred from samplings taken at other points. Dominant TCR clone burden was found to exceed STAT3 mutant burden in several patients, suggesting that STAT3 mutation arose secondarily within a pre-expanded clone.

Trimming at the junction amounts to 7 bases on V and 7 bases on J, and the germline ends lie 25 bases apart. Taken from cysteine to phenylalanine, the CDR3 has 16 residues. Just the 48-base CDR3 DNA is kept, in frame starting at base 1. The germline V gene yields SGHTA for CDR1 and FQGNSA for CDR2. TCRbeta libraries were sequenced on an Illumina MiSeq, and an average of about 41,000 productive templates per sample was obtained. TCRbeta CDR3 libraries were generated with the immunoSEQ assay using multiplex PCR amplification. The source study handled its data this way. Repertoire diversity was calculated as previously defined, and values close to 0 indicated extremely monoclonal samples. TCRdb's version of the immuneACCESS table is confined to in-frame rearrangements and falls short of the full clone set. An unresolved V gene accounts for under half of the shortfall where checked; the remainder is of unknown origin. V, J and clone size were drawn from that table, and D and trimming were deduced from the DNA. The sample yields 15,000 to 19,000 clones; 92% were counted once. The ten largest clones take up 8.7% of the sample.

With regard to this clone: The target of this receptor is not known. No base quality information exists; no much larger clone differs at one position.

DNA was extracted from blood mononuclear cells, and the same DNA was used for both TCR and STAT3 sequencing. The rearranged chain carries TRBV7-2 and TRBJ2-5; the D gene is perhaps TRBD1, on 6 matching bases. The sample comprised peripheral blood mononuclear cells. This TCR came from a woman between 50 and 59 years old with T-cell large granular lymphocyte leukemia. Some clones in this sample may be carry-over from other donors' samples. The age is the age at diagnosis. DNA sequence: TGTGCCAGCACTCGGCGACAGGAGTTTTTAGGAGGGACCCAGTACTTC. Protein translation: CASTRRQEFLGGTQYF. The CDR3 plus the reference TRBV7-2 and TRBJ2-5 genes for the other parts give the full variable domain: GAGVSQSPSNKVTEKGKDVELRCDPISGHTALYWYRQSLGQGLEFLIYFQGNSAPDKSGLPSDRFSAERTGGSVSTLTIQRTQQEDSAVYLCASTRRQEFLGGTQYFGPGTRLLVL.